The next 11 T cell receptor beta chains were all read from a single sample in a study of CD8+ T cells in alopecia areata. Investigators isolated RNA and reverse transcribed it into cDNA to act as the sequencing template. Only in-frame clones appear in the TCRdb table, and some are missing; sequencing was by immunoSEQ multiplex PCR. The top ten clones hold less than 5.5% of a sample with 100,000 to 150,000 clones, about 57% of them seen once. Sequenced here: CD4+ T cells sorted from blood, sampled at week 0. Receptor source: a human donor with alopecia areata.

In its sample, this clone was seen a few times. The same CDR3 also results from other DNA sequences found in this sample. The rearrangement links TRBV29-1 to TRBJ2-7; the D gene could be TRBD1 or TRBD2 (6 bases each). Trimming stripped 6 bases from V and 5 bases from J, with 17 bases between. The CDR3 is 13 residues long. Germline CDR1 SQVTM, CDR2 ANQGSEA. CDR3 sequence reads: CSVLDGGHDEQYF. The CDR3 DNA follows: TGCAGCGTCCTCGATGGGGGGCACGACGAGCAGTACTTC.

The chain carries TRBV18 and TRBJ2-1; D perhaps matches TRBD1 (5 bases). This CDR3 has 16 amino acids. Germline V lookup: CDR1 KGHSH, CDR2 LQKENI. With 4 bases removed from V and 8 bases from J, the gap between germline ends came to 21 bases. In DNA, the CDR3 is TGTGCCAGCTCACGTCGATCAGGGCCAGGCGGCGATGAGCAGTTCTTC. It translates to CASSRRSGPGGDEQFF. The full variable domain, in which reference TRBV18 and TRBJ2-1 provide the parts outside the CDR3, is NAGVMQNPRHLVRRRGQEARLRCSPMKGHSHVYWYRQLPEEGLKFMVYLQKENIIDESGMPKERFSAEFPKEGPSILRIQQVVRGDSAAYFCASSRRSGPGGDEQFFGPGTRLTVL.

This chain uses TRBV30 with TRBJ1-4, with TRBD1 matching 7 bases. The CDR3 runs 14 residues. V was clipped by 2 bases and J by 4 bases; unmatched bases: 4. The germline gives CDR1 GTSNPN, CDR2 SVGIG (reference sequence). The CDR3 nucleotides read TGTGCCTGGAGTAAGGGACAGAATAATGAAAAACTGTTTTTT. It codes for CAWSKGQNNEKLFF.

This clone was observed a handful of times. The rearrangement joins TRBV9 to TRBJ2-3; a possible D gene is TRBD2 (5 bases). The CDR3 spans 15 residues. Germline values: CDR1 SGDLS, CDR2 YYNGEE. With 1 base removed from V and 2 bases from J, the gap between germline ends came to 11 bases. The CDR3 is CASSVSALDTDTQYF. The CDR3 DNA sequence: TGTGCCAGCAGCGTAAGTGCACTAGACACAGATACGCAGTATTTT. The full variable domain, rest sourced from reference TRBV9 and TRBJ2-3, is DSGVTQTPKHLITATGQRVTLRCSPRSGDLSVYWYQQSLDQGLQFLIQYYNGEERAKGNILERFSAQQFPDLHSELNLSSLELGDSALYFCASSVSALDTDTQYFGPGTRLTVL.

This clone showed up just once. This rearrangement joins TRBV5-6 to TRBJ2-5; 7 bases are a match to TRBD2. CDR3 length equals 14 residues. Germline trimming cut 1 base from V and 2 bases from J; bases unmatched to any gene: 2. Germline CDR1 and CDR2: SGHDT and YYEEEE. CDR3 loop: CASSLLADQETQYF. In nucleotides, the CDR3 is TGTGCCAGCAGCTTGCTAGCGGATCAAGAGACCCAGTACTTC.

This chain connects TRBV5-1 to TRBJ2-5; the D gene could be TRBD1 or TRBD2 (5 bases each). The CDR3 has 13 amino acids. The germline CDR1 and CDR2 sequences are SGHRS and YFSETQ. V dropped 6 bases and J dropped 2 bases, with 11 bases sitting between them. CDR3 loop: CASMPGTQETQYF. CDR3 nucleotides: TGCGCCAGCATGCCCGGGACGCAAGAGACCCAGTACTTC.

This chain uses TRBV7-3 with TRBJ2-2; 7 positions agree with TRBD2. This CDR3 is 18 amino acids long. The trim removed 1 base at V and 3 bases at J, leaving 11 bases unmatched. CDR1 is SGHTA, CDR2 FQGTGA, per germline. The CDR3 spells CASSLIGREGVHTGELFF. In DNA, the CDR3 is TGTGCCAGCAGCTTAATCGGAAGGGAGGGAGTGCACACCGGGGAGCTGTTTTTT.

This clone appeared a single time. This rearrangement joins TRBV7-6 to TRBJ1-1; no firm D call. The CDR3 extends over 13 amino acids. Germline V gene sequence: CDR1 SGHVS, CDR2 FNYEAQ. Between the trimmed V and J ends, which lost 6 bases and 0 bases, there was a span of 8 bases. The CDR3 loop reads CASSLKVNTEAFF. The CDR3 DNA reads as TGTGCCAGCAGTTTAAAAGTGAACACTGAAGCTTTCTTT.

The V and J genes are TRBV5-5 and TRBJ2-7; D is uncertain. Deletions cut 2 bases from V and 7 bases from J, with 19 bases between. Germline lookup yields CDR1 SGHKS and CDR2 YYEKEE (reference sequence). CDR3 length: 15 amino acids. CDR3 DNA: TGTGCCAGCAGCTTTCCGATGGGTGGTCCTACGGAGCAGTACTTC. Its protein product is CASSFPMGGPTEQYF.

The chain uses TRBV30 and TRBJ2-5, with 8 bases identical to TRBD2. The J segment lost 2 bases and the V segment lost 2 bases, leaving 10 bases of the junction unmatched. CDR1 and CDR2 from the germline V gene are GTSNPN and SVGIG (reference sequence). The CDR3 is 16 residues long. The CDR3, as DNA: TGTGCCTGGAGTCCCCCTAATAGCGGGGAACAAGAGACCCAGTACTTC. It encodes CAWSPPNSGEQETQYF.

Notes on this clone: Germline and junction disagree at one end, which may indicate a read error. The rearrangement links TRBV6-6 to TRBJ2-7; D perhaps matches TRBD1 (5 bases). Germline V gene sequence: CDR1 MNHNY, CDR2 SVGAGI (reference sequence). CDR3 length: 15 residues. The CDR3 nucleotides read TGTGCCAGCAGTTACGTTGGACATAGCTCCAACGAGCAGTACTTC. This encodes CASSYVGHSSNEQYF.